This T cell receptor (beta chain) emerged from a study of CXCR3-negative and CXCR3-positive naive CD8 T cells. The overall study: The study obtained 120 million to 150 million TRB reads, about 1.5 +/- 0.3 million per library.

CDR1 is SGHRS, CDR2 YFSETQ, per germline. This CDR3 contains 13 residues. Comment on this clonotype: What it recognizes is unknown.

Approximately 320,000 cells per CD8+ T cell subset were flow-sorted in triplicate. Naive cells were sorted as CD45RO-, CCR7+, CD27+ and CD95-. Findings and caveats of the study: In both naive subsets diversity was comparably high, whereas memory CD8+ cells showed much lower diversity. CXCR3-negative naive cells had less hydrophobic TRB CDR3s than did CXCR3-positive naive cells.

The libraries of TRB cDNA were constructed through 5' RACE using UMI labels. Using the 5' RACE reads, TCRdb records one entry per CDR3 protein without DNA. Recorded for this sample: 100,000 to 150,000 distinct CDR3 sequences. The material sequenced was naive CXCR3+ CD8+ T cells from blood. Subset meaning: CD45RO-CCR7+CD27+CD95- naive CD8+ T cells expressing CXCR3 (TNR3+). The chain has TRBV5-1 and TRBJ2-7; TCRdb's D call, TRBD2, is unchecked because there is no DNA. This TCR was sampled from a human donor in good health. Some clones in this sample may be carry-over from other donors' samples. CDR3 loop: CASSLTSGYEQYF.